This TCR beta chain came from a study of siplizumab effects on memory and regulatory T cells. In the study overall: In pairs, mixed lymphocyte reactions were done either with siplizumab at approximately 1.1 ug/mL or without any drug present. The study, taken as a whole, reports: Assignment of a naive or memory phenotype failed for roughly 75-95% of the proliferating CD4+ or CD8+ clones. Alloreactive sequences traceable to unstimulated CD4+ memory cells were significantly reduced by siplizumab. Naive T cells appeared more varied than memory cells and looked like key alloresponse contributors.

This clone is medium-sized by share. What it binds is not known. The assay was immunoSEQ multiplex PCR, and TCRdb's table has in-frame clones only and misses some. The data hold approximately 13,000 clones, with about 40% observed a single time. This CDR3 contains 17 residues. As described, mixed lymphocyte reaction cells underwent coculture at 37°C for a duration of more than five days. The sample was CFSE-low (dividing) CD8+ T cells sorted from an allogeneic mixed lymphocyte reaction. The source of this sequence is a human donor in good health; the cells came from an allogeneic mixed lymphocyte reaction. The chain uses TRBV12-1 and TRBJ1-2; the DNA was not compared with TRBD1, the D call given in the table. TRBV12-1 is a listed pseudogene. CDR3 in amino acids: CASSQSIDTLEGHGYTF. The CDR3 region has the DNA TGTGCCAGCAGCCAATCAATCGACACCCTCGAAGGCCATGGCTACACCTTC.